Below are 19 T cell receptor beta chains sequenced from a single sample in a study of blood T cell repertoires in COVID-19. Here immunoSEQ multiplex PCR was the method, and the copy in TCRdb shows in-frame clones only, minus some. This sample has tens of thousands of clones, with around four fifths found just once. What was sequenced was peripheral blood. The receptors were sampled from a woman aged 45-60 years with active or convalescent COVID-19.

This rearrangement joins TRBV10-3 to TRBJ2-5; 8 bases line up with TRBD1. This CDR3 is built from 14 residues. J lost 5 bases, V lost 5 bases, and 7 bases had no gene match. The germline gives CDR1 ENHRY, CDR2 SYGVKD. The DNA for the CDR3 is TGTGCCATCAGTATGGGACAGGTACCGGAGACCCAGTACTTC. This codes for CAISMGQVPETQYF.

This sequence joins TRBV5-1 and TRBJ2-3; 9 positions match TRBD1. The CDR3 spans 14 residues. J was trimmed by 3 bases and V by 5 bases; bases with no gene match: 4. Germline-derived CDR1 and CDR2 are SGHRS and YFSETQ. CDR3 protein: CASRRTGETDTQYF. CDR3 DNA sequence: TGCGCCAGCAGGCGGACAGGGGAAACAGATACGCAGTATTTT.

The rearrangement uses TRBV24-1 and TRBJ2-1, with D possibly being TRBD2 (6 bases). The CDR3 sequence is 14 residues long. Germline V lookup: CDR1 KGHDR, CDR2 SFDVKD. With 2 bases removed from V and 7 bases from J, the gap between germline ends came to 11 bases. Written as DNA, the CDR3 is TGTGCCACCAGTGATTCAACTGGAGGGAATGAGCAGTTCTTC. This codes for CATSDSTGGNEQFF.

This clone was counted a few times. The V gene is TRBV6-5, the J gene TRBJ2-7; 7 bases are a match to TRBD1. The CDR3 totals 13 residues. Unmatched junction bases numbered 2, after V lost 2 bases and J lost 4 bases. The V gene's germline CDR1 is MNHEY and CDR2 SVGAGI. CDR3 loop: CASSYGRGYEQYF. As DNA, the CDR3 is TGTGCCAGCAGTTACGGCAGGGGGTACGAGCAGTACTTC.

The chain joins TRBV6-2 or TRBV6-3 to TRBJ1-2; 8 bases fit TRBD1. CDR1 is MNHEY, CDR2 SVGEGT, per germline. V shed 5 bases and J 4 bases; nucleotides not matched to a gene: 12. This CDR3 contains 16 residues. CDR3 protein: CASSGPQGAASYGYTF. In DNA form, the CDR3 reads TGTGCCAGCAGTGGACCCCAGGGGGCAGCTTCCTATGGCTACACCTTC.

V gene TRBV2 combines with J gene TRBJ2-7; perhaps TRBD2 as D (5 bases). Germline CDR1 and CDR2: SNHLY and FYNNEI. The CDR3 is made up of 12 amino acids. V lost 7 bases and J 1 base, leaving 8 bases between the germline ends. The CDR3 loop is CASIGVSYEQYF. As DNA, the CDR3 is TGTGCCAGCATCGGGGTTTCCTACGAGCAGTACTTC. Based on the CDR3 plus reference TRBV2 and TRBJ2-7, the full variable domain is EPEVTQTPSHQVTQMGQEVILRCVPISNHLYFYWYRQILGQKVEFLVSFYNNEISEKSEIFDDQFSVERPDGSNFTLKIRSTKLEDSAMYFCASIGVSYEQYFGPGTRLTVT.

The gene calls are TRBV6-5 and TRBJ2-2, with TRBD1 as a possible D gene (6 bases). V gave up 6 bases and J gave up 5 bases, with 13 bases separating them. CDR1 and CDR2 from the germline V gene are MNHEY and SVGAGI. The CDR3 runs 14 residues. The CDR3 spells CASRGTGMTGELFF. As DNA, the CDR3 is TGTGCCAGCAGGGGAACAGGGATGACCGGGGAGCTGTTTTTT.

Note on this clone: Other DNA sequences in this sample translate to the same CDR3. The rearrangement links TRBV11-2 to TRBJ2-1; 7 bases fit TRBD2. V was pared by 3 bases and J by 3 bases, with 8 bases of the junction left unmatched. The CDR3 sequence is 16 residues long. Per germline, CDR1 SGHAT and CDR2 FQNNGV. CDR3 region: CASSFRLAGVYNEQFF. In DNA form, the CDR3 reads TGTGCCAGCAGCTTTCGGTTAGCGGGTGTCTACAATGAGCAGTTCTTC.

The rearrangement links TRBV9 to TRBJ1-4; tentatively, D is TRBD1 (6 bases). Germline CDR1 reads SGDLS; CDR2 reads YYNGEE. The CDR3 is made up of 16 amino acids. The V end was cut by 0 bases, the J end by 0 bases, with 9 bases between. The CDR3 loop is CASSVGDTATNEKLFF. As DNA, the CDR3 is TGTGCCAGCAGCGTAGGGGACACTGCAACTAATGAAAAACTGTTTTTT.

The chain employs TRBV25-1 and TRBJ2-1, with TRBD1 matching 10 bases. The trim removed 4 bases at V and 2 bases at J, leaving 8 bases unmatched. The CDR3 has 17 residues. The germline gives CDR1 MGHDK, CDR2 SYGVNS. The CDR3 loop reads CASSAPGQGNTYNEQFF. The DNA for the CDR3 is TGTGCCAGCAGTGCCCCGGGACAGGGGAATACCTACAATGAGCAGTTCTTC.

The V call is TRBV28, the J call TRBJ2-7; D gene ambiguous. CDR3 length: 14 residues. Germline CDR1 MDHEN, CDR2 SYDVKM. V lost 2 bases and J 3 bases, leaving 11 bases between the germline ends. CDR3 in amino acids: CASSLQARRYEQYF. CDR3 coding DNA: TGTGCCAGCAGTTTACAGGCACGGCGCTACGAGCAGTACTTC.

This chain's CDR3 is CAWTLTGELFF. In DNA, the CDR3 is TGTGCCTGGACCCTGACCGGGGAGCTGTTTTTT. The genes are TRBV30 and TRBJ2-2; no clear D gene. The V end lost 4 bases, the J end lost 5 bases, and 5 bases lay between the germline ends. The CDR3 has 11 amino acids. CDR1 is GTSNPN and CDR2 is SVGIG in the germline V gene (reference sequence).

The V call is TRBV5-1, the J call TRBJ2-3, with D perhaps TRBD1 (5 bases). This CDR3 region has 16 residues. CDR1 SGHRS and CDR2 YFSETQ come from the germline V gene. Trimming cost V 0 bases and J 0 bases, with 11 bases left between them. The CDR3 protein is CASSLESTASTDTQYF. CDR3 DNA sequence: TGCGCCAGCAGCTTGGAGTCGACAGCAAGCACAGATACGCAGTATTTT. The complete variable domain, with remaining parts taken from reference TRBV5-1 and TRBJ2-3, reads KAGVTQTPRYLIKTRGQQVTLSCSPISGHRSVSWYQQTPGQGLQFLFEYFSETQRNKGNFPGRFSGRQFSNSRSEMNVSTLELGDSALYLCASSLESTASTDTQYFGPGTRLTVL.

The genes are TRBV5-4 and TRBJ2-5, with unresolved D. V lost 0 bases and J 5 bases, leaving 11 bases between the germline ends. CDR1 and CDR2 from the germline V gene are SGHNT and YYREEE (reference sequence). This CDR3 comprises 14 residues. The CDR3 is CASSLGSQMETQYF. DNA of the CDR3: TGTGCCAGCAGCTTGGGCTCACAGATGGAGACCCAGTACTTC. The entire variable domain, with the rest obtained from reference TRBV5-4 and TRBJ2-5, is as follows: ETGVTQSPTHLIKTRGQQVTLRCSSQSGHNTVSWYQQALGQGPQFIFQYYREEENGRGNFPPRFSGLQFPNYSSELNVNALELDDSALYLCASSLGSQMETQYFGPGTRLLVL.

This clone was detected only once. The chain joins TRBV15 to TRBJ2-5; D is undetermined. The V end was cut by 0 bases, the J end by 1 base, with 6 bases between. The CDR3 is made up of 14 amino acids. Germline CDR1 is LNHNV and CDR2 is YYDKDF (reference sequence). The CDR3 DNA reads as TGTGCCACCAGCAGAGATAACAGCCAAGAGACCCAGTACTTC. It is translated as CATSRDNSQETQYF.

The chain couples TRBV19 to TRBJ2-7; no clear D gene. Trimming took 5 bases from V and 4 from J, leaving 18 bases between them. The CDR3 is 15 residues long. Germline V gene lookup returns CDR1 LNHDA and CDR2 SQIVND (reference sequence). CDR3 region: CASSPRGRRWYEQYF. CDR3 coding DNA: TGTGCCAGTAGTCCCCGAGGTAGGCGGTGGTACGAGCAGTACTTC.

V gene TRBV27 combines with J gene TRBJ2-3; 11 bases match TRBD1. With V trimmed by 4 bases and J by 4 bases, 1 base remained unmatched. The CDR3 contains 14 residues. In germline, CDR1 is MNHEY, CDR2 SMNVEV (reference sequence). CDR3 coding DNA: TGTGCCAGCAGTTGGACAGGGGGCGCAGATACGCAGTATTTT. Protein: CASSWTGGADTQYF.

The chain employs TRBV6-6 and TRBJ2-6, with TRBD1 as a possible D gene (6 bases). V lost 7 bases and J lost 0, with 13 bases in between. This CDR3 comprises 16 residues. CDR1 is MNHNY and CDR2 is SVGAGI in the germline V gene (reference sequence). As DNA, the CDR3 is TGTGCCAGCACCCCACAGGGCCTCTCTGGGGCCAACGTCCTGACTTTC. Its protein product is CASTPQGLSGANVLTF.

This clone was detected only once. Compared with germline, one end of the junction differs, possibly owing to a read error. The rearrangement links TRBV5-1 to TRBJ1-1, with a possible D match to TRBD1 (6 bases). The CDR3 has 14 residues. CDR1 and CDR2 (germline): SGHRS, YFSETQ. CDR3 coding DNA: TGCACCAGCAGCTCCGACAGGATGAACACTGAAGCTTTCTTT. Translating gives CTSSSDRMNTEAFF.